This T cell receptor beta chain was recovered during a study of shared clonotypes between healthy human individuals. The CDR3 length is 14 residues. The V end was cut by 8 bases, the J end by 4 bases, with 17 bases between. Germline CDR1 and CDR2: SEHNR and FQNEAQ (reference sequence). Worth noting for this clone: Its antigen is unidentified.

Study-wide results and caveats: Donor clonotype sharing was expected to depend on sequencing depth.

TCRdb keeps only in-frame clones here, not all; method: immunoSEQ multiplex PCR. Of 2 million to 2.5 million clones listed, 93% are singletons. Source material: naive CD4+ T cells from PBMCs. Subset given: CD45RA+ positively selected. The chain carries TRBV7-9 and TRBJ1-1, with D unclear. The clonotype comes from a man aged 18 to 30 in good health. Some clones in this sample may be carry-over from other donors' samples. CDR3 DNA: TGTGCCAGCGAACTATTCCGGGGAGGCACTGAAGCTTTCTTT. Amino acid sequence: CASELFRGGTEAFF.